This TCR beta chain comes out of a study of shared clonotypes between healthy human individuals. Overall study results and limits: How much donors shared clonotypes was expected to be affected by sequencing depth.

Trimming shortened V by 0 bases and J by 10 bases, and 12 bases separated the two germline ends. The CDR3 has 13 residues. The germline CDR1 and CDR2 sequences are SGHAT and FQNNGV. Replicate PCRs for sorted subsets used roughly 200 ng DNA; this equaled 25,000 to 30,000 T cell genomes. The assay was immunoSEQ multiplex PCR, and TCRdb's table has in-frame clones only and misses some. The table has around 2.1 million clones, approximately 94% seen once. Every contributor of samples was a Caucasian grown-up residing in Nashville, Tennessee. As for this clone: Its antigen is still unknown.

This receptor was obtained from a man between 18 and 35 years old in good health. The rearrangement uses TRBV11-2 and TRBJ2-5; D call uncertain. Specimen: naive CD4+ T cells sorted from blood. Subset: CD45RA+ positively selected. The chain's CDR3 is CASSLDVWQDQYF. The CDR3 DNA reads TGTGCCAGCAGCTTAGATGTCTGGCAGGACCAGTACTTC.